These 3 T cell receptor beta chains were sequenced from one sample in a study of T cell repertoires in cytomegalovirus infection. TCRdb itself ran the reads through MiXCR, one entry per CDR3 protein. This table holds 210,000 or so distinct CDR3 sequences, around 6.4% found once. Sample: PBMCs. The receptor set was obtained from a human donor in good health (CMV status not recorded). Some clones in this sample may be carry-over from other donors' samples.

A remark on this clonotype: A read error may explain this, as a much larger clone is one base away. The CDR3 does not end in the conserved phenylalanine or tryptophan, so this is likely a read error. The genes are TRBV29-1 and TRBJ2-2; 9 bases are shared with TRBD2. Trimming took 5 bases from V and 4 from J; bases not matched to a gene: 8. This CDR3 region has 15 residues. Germline V gives CDR1 SQVTM, CDR2 ANQGSEA. As DNA, the CDR3 is TGCAGCGTTCAAATAGCGGGGGAGACCACCGGGGAGCTGTTTTTA. Encoded protein: CSVQIAGETTGELFL.

This clonotype was seen repeatedly, ten times or more. The chain links TRBV6-2 or TRBV6-3 to TRBJ2-1; TRBD2 matches 8 bases. The germline V gene encodes CDR1 MNHEY and CDR2 SVGEGT. J was trimmed by 9 bases and V by 6 bases; bases with no gene match: 10. There are 14 residues in the CDR3. The CDR3, as DNA: TGTGCCAGCAGCGGACTAGCCGGAAGAAGTGAGCAGTTCTTC. It specifies CASSGLAGRSEQFF.

For this clonotype: The germline gene is not matched at one end of the junction; a read error may be the cause. The rearrangement joins TRBV6-5 to TRBJ2-5, with 9 bases aligning to TRBD1. This CDR3 contains 15 residues. From germline, CDR1 is MNHEY and CDR2 SVGAGI. CDR3 sequence (DNA): TGTACCAGCAGTGAACAGGGGGCCGGCATAGAGACCCAGTACTTC. Its protein is CTSSEQGAGIETQYF.